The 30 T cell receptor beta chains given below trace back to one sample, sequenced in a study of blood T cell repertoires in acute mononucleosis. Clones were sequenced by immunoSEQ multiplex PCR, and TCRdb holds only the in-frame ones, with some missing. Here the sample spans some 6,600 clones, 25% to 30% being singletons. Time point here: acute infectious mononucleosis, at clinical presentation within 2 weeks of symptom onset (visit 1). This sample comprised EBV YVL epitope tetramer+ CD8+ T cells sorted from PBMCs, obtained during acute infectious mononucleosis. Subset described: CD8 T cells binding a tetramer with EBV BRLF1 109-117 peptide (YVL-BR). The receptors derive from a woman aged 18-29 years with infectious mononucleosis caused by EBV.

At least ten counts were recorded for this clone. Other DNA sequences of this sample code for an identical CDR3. In DNA form, the CDR3 reads TGTGCCAGCAGCTTACTAGCTGGGGATACGCAGTATTTT. It is translated as CASSLLAGDTQYF. The gene calls are TRBV7-3 and TRBJ2-3; a possible D gene is TRBD2 (5 bases). The CDR3 spans 13 residues. Trimming left V 2 bases short and J 6 bases short, with 9 bases between. Germline CDR1 SGHTA, CDR2 FQGTGA.

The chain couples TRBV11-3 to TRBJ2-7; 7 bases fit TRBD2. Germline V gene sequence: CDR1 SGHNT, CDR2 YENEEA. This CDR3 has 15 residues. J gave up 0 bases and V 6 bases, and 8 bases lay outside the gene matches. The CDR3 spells CASRKTSSGSYEQYF. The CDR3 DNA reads TGTGCCAGCAGGAAAACCTCTAGCGGCTCCTACGAGCAGTACTTC.

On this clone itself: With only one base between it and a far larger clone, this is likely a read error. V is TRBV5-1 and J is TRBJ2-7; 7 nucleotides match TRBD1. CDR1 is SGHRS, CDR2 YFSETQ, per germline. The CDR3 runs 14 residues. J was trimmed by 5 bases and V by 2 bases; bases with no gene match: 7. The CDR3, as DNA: TGCGCCAGCAGCTTAGACGGGACAGCCAACGAGCAGTACTTC. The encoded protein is CASSLDGTANEQYF.

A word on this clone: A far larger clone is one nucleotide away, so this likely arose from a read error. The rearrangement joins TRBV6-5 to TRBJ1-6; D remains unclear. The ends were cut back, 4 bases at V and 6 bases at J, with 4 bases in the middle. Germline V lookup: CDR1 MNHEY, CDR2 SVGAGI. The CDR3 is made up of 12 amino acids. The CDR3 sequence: CASSSPNSPLHF. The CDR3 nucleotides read TGTGCCAGCAGTTCTCCTAATTCACCCCTCCACTTT.

The CDR3 reads CASSSSQGDTQYF. The CDR3 DNA reads as TGTGCCAGCAGTTCTTCTCAGGGGGATACGCAGTATTTT. The V and J genes are TRBV11-2 and TRBJ2-3, with D possibly matching TRBD1 (6 bases). There are 13 residues in the CDR3. The V gene's germline CDR1 is SGHAT and CDR2 FQNNGV. V gave up 6 bases and J gave up 6 bases, with 13 bases separating them.

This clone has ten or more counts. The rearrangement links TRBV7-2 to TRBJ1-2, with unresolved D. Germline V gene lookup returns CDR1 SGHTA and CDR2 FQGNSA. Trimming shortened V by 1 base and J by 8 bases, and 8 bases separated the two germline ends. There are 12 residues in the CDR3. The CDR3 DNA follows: TGTGCCAGCAGCTTAGAGGGCGGAGGCTACACCTTC. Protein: CASSLEGGGYTF.

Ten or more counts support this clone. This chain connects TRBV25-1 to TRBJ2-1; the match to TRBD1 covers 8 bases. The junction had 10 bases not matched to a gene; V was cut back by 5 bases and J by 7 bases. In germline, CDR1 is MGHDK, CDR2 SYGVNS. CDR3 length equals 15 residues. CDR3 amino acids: CASSPWTGPHNEQFF. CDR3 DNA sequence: TGTGCCAGCAGTCCCTGGACAGGGCCCCATAATGAGCAGTTCTTC.

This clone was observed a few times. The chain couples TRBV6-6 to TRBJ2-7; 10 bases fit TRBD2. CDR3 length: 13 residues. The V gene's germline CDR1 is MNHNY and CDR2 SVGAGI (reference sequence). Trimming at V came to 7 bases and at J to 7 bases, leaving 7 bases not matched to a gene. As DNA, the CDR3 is TGTGCCAGCACACTAGCGGGGTCGGGGGAGCAGTACTTC. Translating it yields CASTLAGSGEQYF.

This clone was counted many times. CDR3 DNA sequence: TGTGCCAGCAGCTCTCTAGCCACAGATACGCAGTATTTT. It translates to CASSSLATDTQYF. The genes are TRBV7-2 and TRBJ2-3; TRBD2 is a possible D gene (5 bases). The CDR3 consists of 13 residues. V lost 4 bases and J 2 bases, leaving 7 bases between the germline ends. The germline V gene encodes CDR1 SGHTA and CDR2 FQGNSA.

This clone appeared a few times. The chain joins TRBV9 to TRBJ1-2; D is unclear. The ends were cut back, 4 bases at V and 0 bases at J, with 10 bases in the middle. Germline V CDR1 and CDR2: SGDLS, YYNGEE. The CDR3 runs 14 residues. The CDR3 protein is CASSQVNANYGYTF. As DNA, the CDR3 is TGTGCCAGCAGCCAAGTAAACGCTAACTATGGCTACACCTTC.

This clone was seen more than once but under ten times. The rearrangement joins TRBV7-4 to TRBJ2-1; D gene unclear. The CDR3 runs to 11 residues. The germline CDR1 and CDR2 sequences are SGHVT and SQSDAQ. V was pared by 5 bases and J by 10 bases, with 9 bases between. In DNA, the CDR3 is TGTGCCAGCAGCCCCAACGGCGAGCAGTTCTTC. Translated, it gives CASSPNGEQFF.

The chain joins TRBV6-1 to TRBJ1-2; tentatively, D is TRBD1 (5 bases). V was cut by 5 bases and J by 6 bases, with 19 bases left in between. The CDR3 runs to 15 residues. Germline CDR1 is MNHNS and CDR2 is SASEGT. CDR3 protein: CASSTYLGAAHGYTF. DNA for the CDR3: TGTGCCAGCAGTACCTACCTTGGGGCCGCACATGGCTACACCTTC.

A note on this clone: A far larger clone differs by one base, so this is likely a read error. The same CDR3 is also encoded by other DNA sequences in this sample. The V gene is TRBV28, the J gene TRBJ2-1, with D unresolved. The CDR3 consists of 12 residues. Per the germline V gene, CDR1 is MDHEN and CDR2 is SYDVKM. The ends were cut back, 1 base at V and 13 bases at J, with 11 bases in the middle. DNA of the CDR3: TGTGCCAGCAGTTTATATTCGGCAGAACAGTTCTTC. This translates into CASSLYSAEQFF.

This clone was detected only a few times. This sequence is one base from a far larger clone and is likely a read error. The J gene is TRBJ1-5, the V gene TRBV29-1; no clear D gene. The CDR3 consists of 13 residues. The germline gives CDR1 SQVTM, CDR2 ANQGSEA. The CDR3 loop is CCVVWALGQPQHF. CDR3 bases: TGCTGCGTTGTATGGGCGCTGGGTCAGCCCCAGCATTTT.

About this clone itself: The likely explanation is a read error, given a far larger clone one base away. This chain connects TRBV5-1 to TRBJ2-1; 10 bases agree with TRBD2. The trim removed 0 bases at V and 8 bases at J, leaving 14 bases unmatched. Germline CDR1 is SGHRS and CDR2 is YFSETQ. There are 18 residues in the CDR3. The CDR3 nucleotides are TGCGCCAGCAGCTTGGCAGCGGGACTAGCGCCCCACCCCGATGAGCAGTTCTTC. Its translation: CASSLAAGLAPHPDEQFF.

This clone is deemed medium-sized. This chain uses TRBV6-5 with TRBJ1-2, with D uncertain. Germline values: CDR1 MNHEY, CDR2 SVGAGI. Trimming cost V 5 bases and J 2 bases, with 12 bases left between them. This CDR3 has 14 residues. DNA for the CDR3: TGTGCCAGCAGTGATACCGGGCTAAACTATGGCTACACCTTC. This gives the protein CASSDTGLNYGYTF.

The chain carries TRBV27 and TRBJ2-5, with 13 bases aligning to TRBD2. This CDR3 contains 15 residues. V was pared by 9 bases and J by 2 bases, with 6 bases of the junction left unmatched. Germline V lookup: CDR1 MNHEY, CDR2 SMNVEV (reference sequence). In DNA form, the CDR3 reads TGTGCCAGTAGTAAGGGACTAGCGGGGCAAGAGACCCAGTACTTC. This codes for CASSKGLAGQETQYF.

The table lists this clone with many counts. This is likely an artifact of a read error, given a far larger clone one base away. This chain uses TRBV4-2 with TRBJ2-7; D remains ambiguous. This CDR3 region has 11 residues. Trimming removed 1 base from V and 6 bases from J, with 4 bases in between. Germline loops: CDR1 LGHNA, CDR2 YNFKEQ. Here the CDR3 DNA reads TGTGCCAGCAGCCAAGGGGTCGAGCAGTACTTC. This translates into CASSQGVEQYF.

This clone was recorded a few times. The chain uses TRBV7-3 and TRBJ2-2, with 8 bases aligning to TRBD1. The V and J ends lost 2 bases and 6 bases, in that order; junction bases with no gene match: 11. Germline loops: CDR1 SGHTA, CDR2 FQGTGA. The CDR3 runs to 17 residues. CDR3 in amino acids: CASSLVVQGDSAGELFF. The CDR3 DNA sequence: TGTGCCAGCAGCTTAGTCGTACAGGGGGACTCGGCCGGGGAGCTGTTTTTT.

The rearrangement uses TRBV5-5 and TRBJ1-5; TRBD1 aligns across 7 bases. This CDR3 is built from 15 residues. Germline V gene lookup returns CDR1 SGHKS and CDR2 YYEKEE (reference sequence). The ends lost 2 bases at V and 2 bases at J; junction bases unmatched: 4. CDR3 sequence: CASSFTGAGNQPQHF. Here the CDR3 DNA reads TGTGCCAGCAGCTTCACAGGGGCGGGCAATCAGCCCCAGCATTTT.

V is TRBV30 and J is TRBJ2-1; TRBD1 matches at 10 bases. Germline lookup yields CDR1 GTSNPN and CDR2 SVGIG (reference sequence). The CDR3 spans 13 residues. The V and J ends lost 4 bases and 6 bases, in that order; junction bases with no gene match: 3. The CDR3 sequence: CAWIDRGPNEQFF. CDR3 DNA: TGTGCCTGGATCGACAGGGGGCCCAATGAGCAGTTCTTC.

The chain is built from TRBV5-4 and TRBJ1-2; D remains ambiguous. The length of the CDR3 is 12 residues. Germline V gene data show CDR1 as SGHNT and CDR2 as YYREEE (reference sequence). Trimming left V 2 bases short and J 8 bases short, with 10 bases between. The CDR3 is CASSLEGGGYTF. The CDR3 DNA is TGTGCCAGCAGCTTAGAGGGCGGAGGCTACACCTTC.

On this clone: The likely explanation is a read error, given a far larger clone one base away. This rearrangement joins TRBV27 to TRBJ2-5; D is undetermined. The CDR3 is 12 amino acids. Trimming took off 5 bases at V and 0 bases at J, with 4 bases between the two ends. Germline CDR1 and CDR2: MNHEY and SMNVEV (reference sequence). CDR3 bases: TGTGCCAGCAGTGGGTACCAAGAGACCCAGTACTTC. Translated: CASSGYQETQYF.

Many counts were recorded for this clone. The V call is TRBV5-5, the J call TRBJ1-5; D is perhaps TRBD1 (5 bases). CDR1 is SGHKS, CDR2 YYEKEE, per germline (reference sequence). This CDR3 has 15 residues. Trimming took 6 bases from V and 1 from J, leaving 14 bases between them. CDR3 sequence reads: CASTPRGGSNQPQHF. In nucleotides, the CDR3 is TGTGCCAGCACCCCCCGGGGCGGCAGCAATCAGCCCCAGCATTTT.

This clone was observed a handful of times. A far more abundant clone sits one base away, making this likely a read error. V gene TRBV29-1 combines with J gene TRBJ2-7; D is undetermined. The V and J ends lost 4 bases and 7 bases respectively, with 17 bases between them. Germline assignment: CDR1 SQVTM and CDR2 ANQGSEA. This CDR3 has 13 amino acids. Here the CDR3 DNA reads TGCAGCGTTGTTCAACCCCCCTACAATGAGCAGTACTTC. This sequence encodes CSVVQPPYNEQYF.

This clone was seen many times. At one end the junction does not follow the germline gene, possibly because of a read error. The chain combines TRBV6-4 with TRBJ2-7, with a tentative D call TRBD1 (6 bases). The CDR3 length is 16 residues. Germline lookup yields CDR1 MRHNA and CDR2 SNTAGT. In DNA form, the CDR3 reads TGTGCCATCAGTGATCCGTTGGCAGGGGAAAACTACGAGCAGTACTTC. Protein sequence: CAISDPLAGENYEQYF.

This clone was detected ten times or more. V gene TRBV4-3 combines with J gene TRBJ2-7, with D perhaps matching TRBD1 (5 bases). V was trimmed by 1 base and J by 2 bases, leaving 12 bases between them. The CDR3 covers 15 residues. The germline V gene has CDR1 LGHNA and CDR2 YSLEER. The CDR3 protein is CASSQVRDSPYEQYF. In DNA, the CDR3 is TGCGCCAGCAGCCAAGTGCGAGACAGCCCCTACGAGCAGTACTTC.

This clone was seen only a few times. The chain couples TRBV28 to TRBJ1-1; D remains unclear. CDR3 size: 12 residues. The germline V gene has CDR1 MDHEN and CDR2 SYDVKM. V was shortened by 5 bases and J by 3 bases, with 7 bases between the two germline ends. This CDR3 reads CASSGSYTEAFF. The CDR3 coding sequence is TGTGCCAGCAGTGGATCGTACACTGAAGCTTTCTTT.

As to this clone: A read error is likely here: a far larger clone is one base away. DNA of the CDR3: TGTGCCAGCAGCGTCCGTAACAGGGTAGGGAACCCCTACAATGAGCAGTTCTTC. Protein: CASSVRNRVGNPYNEQFF. This chain joins TRBV11-2 and TRBJ2-1, with D possibly TRBD1 on 6 matching bases. The CDR3 extends over 18 amino acids. Deletions cut 5 bases from V and 2 bases from J, with 22 bases between. Germline CDR1 SGHAT, CDR2 FQNNGV.

CDR3 sequence reads: CASGVYNEQFF. The DNA of the CDR3 is TGTGCCAGCGGGGTCTACAATGAGCAGTTCTTC. The chain uses TRBV7-2 and TRBJ2-1, with unresolved D. The CDR3 sequence is 11 residues long. Looked up from germline, CDR1 is SGHTA and CDR2 is FQGNSA. Trimming left V 8 bases short and J 3 bases short, with 5 bases between.